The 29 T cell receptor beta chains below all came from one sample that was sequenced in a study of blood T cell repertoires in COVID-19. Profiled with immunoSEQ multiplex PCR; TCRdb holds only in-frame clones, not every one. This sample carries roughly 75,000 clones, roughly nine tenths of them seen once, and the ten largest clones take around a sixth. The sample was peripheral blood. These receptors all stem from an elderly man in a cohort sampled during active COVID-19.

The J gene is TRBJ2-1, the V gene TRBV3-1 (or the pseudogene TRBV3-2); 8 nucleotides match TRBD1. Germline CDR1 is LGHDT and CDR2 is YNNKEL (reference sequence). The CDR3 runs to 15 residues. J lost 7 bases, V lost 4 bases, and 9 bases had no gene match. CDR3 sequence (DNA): TGTGCCAGCAGCCGAACGGACAGGGATCTTAATGAGCAGTTCTTC. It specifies CASSRTDRDLNEQFF.

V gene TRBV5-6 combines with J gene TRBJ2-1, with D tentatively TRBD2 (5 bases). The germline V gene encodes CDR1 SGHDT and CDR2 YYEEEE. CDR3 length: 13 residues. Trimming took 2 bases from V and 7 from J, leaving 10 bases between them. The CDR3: CASSFEGLNEQFF. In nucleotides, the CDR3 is TGTGCCAGCAGCTTTGAGGGTCTTAATGAGCAGTTCTTC.

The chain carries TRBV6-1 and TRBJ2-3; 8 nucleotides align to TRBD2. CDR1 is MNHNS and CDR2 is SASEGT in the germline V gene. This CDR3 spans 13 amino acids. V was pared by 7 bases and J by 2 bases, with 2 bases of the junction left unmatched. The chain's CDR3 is CASTGGATDTQYF. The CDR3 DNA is TGTGCCAGCACCGGGGGGGCCACAGATACGCAGTATTTT.

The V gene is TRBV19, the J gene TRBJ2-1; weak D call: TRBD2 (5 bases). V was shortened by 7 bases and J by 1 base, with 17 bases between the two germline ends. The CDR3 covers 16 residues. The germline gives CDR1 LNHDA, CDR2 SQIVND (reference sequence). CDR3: CASKGMESGSYNEQFF. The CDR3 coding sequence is TGTGCCAGTAAAGGAATGGAGTCGGGATCCTACAATGAGCAGTTCTTC.

For the CDR3, the DNA is TGTGCCAGCAGCCATAGGGAGGGGGAACTGTTTTTT. The encoded protein is CASSHREGELFF. The V call is TRBV7-6, the J call TRBJ1-4; the D gene is possibly TRBD1 (6 bases). The CDR3 contains 12 residues. Germline loops: CDR1 SGHVS, CDR2 FNYEAQ. The V gene lost 5 bases and the J gene lost 12 bases, with 13 bases spanning the gap. Supplemented by reference TRBV7-6 and TRBJ1-4, the full variable domain reads GAGVSQSPRYKVTKRGQDVALRCDPISGHVSLYWYRQALGQGPEFLTYFNYEAQQDKSGLPNDRFSAERPEGSISTLTIQRTEQRDSAMYRCASSHREGELFFGSGTQLSVL.

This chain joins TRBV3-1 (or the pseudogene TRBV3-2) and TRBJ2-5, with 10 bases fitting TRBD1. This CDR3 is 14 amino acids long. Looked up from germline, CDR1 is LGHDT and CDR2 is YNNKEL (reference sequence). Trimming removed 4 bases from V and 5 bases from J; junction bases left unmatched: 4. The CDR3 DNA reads TGTGCCAGCAGCCTCGGACAGGGGGGGGAGACCCAGTACTTC. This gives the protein CASSLGQGGETQYF.

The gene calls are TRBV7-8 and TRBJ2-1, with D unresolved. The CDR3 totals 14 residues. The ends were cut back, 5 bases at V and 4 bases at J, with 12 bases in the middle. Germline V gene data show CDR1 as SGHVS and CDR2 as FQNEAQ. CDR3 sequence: CASSPGGLYNEQFF. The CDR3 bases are TGTGCCAGCAGCCCCGGTGGGCTATACAATGAGCAGTTCTTC.

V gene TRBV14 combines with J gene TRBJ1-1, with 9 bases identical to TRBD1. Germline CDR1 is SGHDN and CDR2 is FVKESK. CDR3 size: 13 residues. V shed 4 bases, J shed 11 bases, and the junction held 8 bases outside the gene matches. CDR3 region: CASSRRDREDAFF. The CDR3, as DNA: TGTGCCAGCAGCCGCCGGGACAGGGAGGACGCTTTCTTT. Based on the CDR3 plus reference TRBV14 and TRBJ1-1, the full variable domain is EAGVTQFPSHSVIEKGQTVTLRCDPISGHDNLYWYRRVMGKEIKFLLHFVKESKQDESGMPNNRFLAERTGGTYSTLKVQPAELEDSGVYFCASSRRDREDAFFGQGTRLTVV.

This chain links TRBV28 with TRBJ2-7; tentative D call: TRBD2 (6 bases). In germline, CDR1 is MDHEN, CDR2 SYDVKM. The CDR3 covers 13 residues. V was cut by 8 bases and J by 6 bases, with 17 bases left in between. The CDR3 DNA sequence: TGTGCCAGCTCGGGGGTTGAGGGCTCCGAGCAGTACGTC. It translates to CASSGVEGSEQYV.

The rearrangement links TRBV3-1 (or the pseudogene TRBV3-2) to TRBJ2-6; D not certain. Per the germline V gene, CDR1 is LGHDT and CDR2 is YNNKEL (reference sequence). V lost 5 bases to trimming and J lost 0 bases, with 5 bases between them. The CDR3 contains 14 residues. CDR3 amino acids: CASSTYSGANVLTF. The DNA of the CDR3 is TGTGCCAGCAGCACTTACTCTGGGGCCAACGTCCTGACTTTC.

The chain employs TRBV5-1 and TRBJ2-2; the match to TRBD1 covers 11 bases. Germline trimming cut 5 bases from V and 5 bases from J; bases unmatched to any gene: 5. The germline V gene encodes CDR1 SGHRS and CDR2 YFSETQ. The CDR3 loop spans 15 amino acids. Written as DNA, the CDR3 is TGCGCCAGCAGGTCGGGACAGGGGGAAACCGGGGAGCTGTTTTTT. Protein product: CASRSGQGETGELFF.

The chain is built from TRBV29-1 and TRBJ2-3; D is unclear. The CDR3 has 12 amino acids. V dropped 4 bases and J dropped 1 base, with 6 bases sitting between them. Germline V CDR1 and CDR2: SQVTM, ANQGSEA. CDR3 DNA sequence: TGCAGCGTTGCCCAGGGCACAGATACGCAGTATTTT. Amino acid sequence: CSVAQGTDTQYF.

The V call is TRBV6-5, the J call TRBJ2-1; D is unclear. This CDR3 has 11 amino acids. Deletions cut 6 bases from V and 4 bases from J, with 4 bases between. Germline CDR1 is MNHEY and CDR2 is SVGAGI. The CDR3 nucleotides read TGTGCCAGCAGACAATACAATGAGCAGTTCTTC. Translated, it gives CASRQYNEQFF.

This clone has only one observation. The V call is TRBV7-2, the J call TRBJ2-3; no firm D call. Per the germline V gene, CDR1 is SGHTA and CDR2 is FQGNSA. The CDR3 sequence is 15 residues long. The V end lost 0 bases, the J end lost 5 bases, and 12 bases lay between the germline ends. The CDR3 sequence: CASSLARLPLDTQYF. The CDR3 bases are TGTGCCAGCAGCTTAGCGCGACTTCCACTAGATACGCAGTATTTT.

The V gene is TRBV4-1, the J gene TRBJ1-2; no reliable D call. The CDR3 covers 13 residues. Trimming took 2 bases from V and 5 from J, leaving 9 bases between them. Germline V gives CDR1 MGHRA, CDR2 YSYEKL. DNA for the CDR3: TGCGCCAGCAGCCAACCCCCCTCTTATGGCTACACCTTC. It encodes CASSQPPSYGYTF.

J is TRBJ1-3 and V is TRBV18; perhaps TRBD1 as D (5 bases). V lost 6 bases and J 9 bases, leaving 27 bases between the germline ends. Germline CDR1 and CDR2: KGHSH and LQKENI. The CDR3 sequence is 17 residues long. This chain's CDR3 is CASSLGAGGTGGGTIYF. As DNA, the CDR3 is TGTGCCAGCTCCCTAGGTGCCGGGGGAACAGGCGGAGGCACCATATATTTT.

CDR3 nucleotides: TGCGCCAGCAGCCAAGACCTCCGCGGGGGCGGGCATGGCTACACCTTC. As protein: CASSQDLRGGGHGYTF. This rearrangement joins TRBV4-1 to TRBJ1-2; D is possibly TRBD1 (6 bases). V was clipped by 0 bases and J by 6 bases, with 17 bases between them. The CDR3 has 16 amino acids. Per germline, CDR1 MGHRA and CDR2 YSYEKL.

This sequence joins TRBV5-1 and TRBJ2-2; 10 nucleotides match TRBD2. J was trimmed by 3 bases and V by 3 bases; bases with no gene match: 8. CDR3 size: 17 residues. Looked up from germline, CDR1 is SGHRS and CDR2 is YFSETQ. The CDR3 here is CASSSTIAGGHTGELFF. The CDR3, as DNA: TGCGCCAGCAGCTCGACTATAGCGGGGGGACACACCGGGGAGCTGTTTTTT.

In DNA form, the CDR3 reads TGCGCCAGCAGCCGTATAAGCACAGATACGCAGTATTTT. It yields the protein CASSRISTDTQYF. The chain employs TRBV5-1 and TRBJ2-3; D unresolved. The germline V and J ends were trimmed by 4 bases and 0 bases, with 6 bases remaining between them. Germline V gene lookup returns CDR1 SGHRS and CDR2 YFSETQ. The CDR3 sequence is 13 residues long.

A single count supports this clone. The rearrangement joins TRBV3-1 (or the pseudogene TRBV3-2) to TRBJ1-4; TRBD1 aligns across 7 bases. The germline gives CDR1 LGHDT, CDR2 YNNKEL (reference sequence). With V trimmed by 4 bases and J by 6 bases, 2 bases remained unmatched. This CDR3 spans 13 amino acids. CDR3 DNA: TGTGCCAGCAGCCCCGGGACAGATGAAAAACTGTTTTTT. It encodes CASSPGTDEKLFF.

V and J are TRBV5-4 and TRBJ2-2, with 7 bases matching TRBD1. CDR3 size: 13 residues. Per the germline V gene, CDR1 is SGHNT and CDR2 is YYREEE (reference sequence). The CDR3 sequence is CAVGGSNTGELFF. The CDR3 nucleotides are TGTGCAGTAGGGGGCTCGAACACCGGGGAGCTGTTTTTT.

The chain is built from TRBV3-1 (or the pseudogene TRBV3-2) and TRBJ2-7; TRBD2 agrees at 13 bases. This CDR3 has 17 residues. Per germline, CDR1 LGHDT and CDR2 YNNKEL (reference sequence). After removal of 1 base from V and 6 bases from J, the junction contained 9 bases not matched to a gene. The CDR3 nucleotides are TGTGCCAGCAGCCAAGGGACTAGCGGGGGATCTTGGGGCGAGCAGTACTTC. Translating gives CASSQGTSGGSWGEQYF.

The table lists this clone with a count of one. The DNA for the CDR3 is TGTGCCAGCAGTCCGGGACAGAGCTCCTATAATTCACCCCTCCACTTT. Translated: CASSPGQSSYNSPLHF. V gene TRBV5-5 combines with J gene TRBJ1-6, with TRBD1 matching 7 bases. Germline loops: CDR1 SGHKS, CDR2 YYEKEE (reference sequence). CDR3 size: 16 residues. Losses at the gene ends were 5 bases for V and 0 bases for J; bases not matched to a gene: 5.

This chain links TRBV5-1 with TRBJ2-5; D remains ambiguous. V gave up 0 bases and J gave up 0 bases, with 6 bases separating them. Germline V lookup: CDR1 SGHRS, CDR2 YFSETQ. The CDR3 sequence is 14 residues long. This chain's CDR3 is CASSLDSYQETQYF. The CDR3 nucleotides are TGCGCCAGCAGCTTGGATTCGTACCAAGAGACCCAGTACTTC. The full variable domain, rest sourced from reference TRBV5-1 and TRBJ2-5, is KAGVTQTPRYLIKTRGQQVTLSCSPISGHRSVSWYQQTPGQGLQFLFEYFSETQRNKGNFPGRFSGRQFSNSRSEMNVSTLELGDSALYLCASSLDSYQETQYFGPGTRLLVL.

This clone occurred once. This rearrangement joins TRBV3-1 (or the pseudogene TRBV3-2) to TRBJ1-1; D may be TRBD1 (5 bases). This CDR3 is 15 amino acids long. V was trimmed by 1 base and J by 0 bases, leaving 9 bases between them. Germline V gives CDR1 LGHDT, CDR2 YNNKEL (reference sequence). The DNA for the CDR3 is TGTGCCAGCAGCCAAGGGCCAGGGATGAACACTGAAGCTTTCTTT. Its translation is CASSQGPGMNTEAFF.

CDR3 in amino acids: CASSSRDRGWYGYTF. CDR3 nucleotides: TGTGCCAGTAGTTCCCGGGACAGGGGATGGTATGGCTACACCTTC. V usage is TRBV19 and J usage is TRBJ1-2; 10 bases line up with TRBD1. Trimming took 5 bases from V and 5 from J; bases not matched to a gene: 8. In germline, CDR1 is LNHDA, CDR2 SQIVND (reference sequence). The CDR3 runs 15 residues.

The CDR3 region is CASSLASNPEAFF. In nucleotides, the CDR3 is TGCGCCAGCAGCTTGGCCAGTAATCCTGAAGCTTTCTTT. The rearrangement joins TRBV5-1 to TRBJ1-1; D is uncertain. The germline V and J ends were trimmed by 0 bases and 6 bases, with 9 bases remaining between them. The CDR3 consists of 13 residues. Germline values: CDR1 SGHRS, CDR2 YFSETQ.

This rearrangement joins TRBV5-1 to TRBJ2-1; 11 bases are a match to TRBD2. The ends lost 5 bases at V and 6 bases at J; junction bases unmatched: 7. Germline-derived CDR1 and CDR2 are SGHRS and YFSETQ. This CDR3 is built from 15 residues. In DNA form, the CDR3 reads TGCGCCAGCAGGTTAGATAGCGGGGGGGCCAATGAGCAGTTCTTC. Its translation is CASRLDSGGANEQFF.

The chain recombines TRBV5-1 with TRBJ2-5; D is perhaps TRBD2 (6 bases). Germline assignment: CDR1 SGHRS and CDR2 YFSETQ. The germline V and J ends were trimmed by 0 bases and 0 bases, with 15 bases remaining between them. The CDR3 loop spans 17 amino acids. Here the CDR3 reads CASSLAGVAAYQETQYF. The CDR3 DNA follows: TGCGCCAGCAGCTTGGCCGGAGTAGCGGCGTACCAAGAGACCCAGTACTTC.